Listed below are T cell receptor beta chains from one sample, sequenced in a study of radiotherapy plus CTLA-4 blockade in lung cancer. Assay: immunoSEQ multiplex PCR; the TCRdb copy retains only in-frame clones and omits some. The sample includes 35,000 to 50,000 clones, 73% of them seen just once. The source material was peripheral blood, sampled from a patient treated with radiotherapy plus ipilimumab. The source is a human donor with non-small cell lung cancer who had a complete response to radiotherapy plus ipilimumab. The CDR3 runs from the conserved cysteine through the conserved F or W. A D gene is named only where the DNA matches it firmly. Not every row has a clone size; where given, it reads once, few, many or a size class.

J	D	V	size	CDR3	DNA
TRBJ2-1	TRBD2	TRBV6-1	-	CASSGQLAGEADEQFF	TGTGCCAGCAGTGGCCAACTAGCGGGAGAAGCGGATGAGCAGTTCTTC
TRBJ2-2	TRBD1	TRBV18	-	CASSPGQGAGELFF	TGTGCCAGCTCACCGGGACAGGGGGCCGGGGAGCTGTTTTTT
TRBJ2-1	TRBD1	TRBV4-3	-	CASSQGTGIYNEQFF	TGCGCCAGCAGCCAAGGGACAGGGATTTACAATGAGCAGTTCTTC
TRBJ2-3	-	TRBV2	-	CARPLRGAGGTDTQYF	TGTGCCAGACCCCTTAGGGGCGCAGGGGGCACAGATACGCAGTATTTT
TRBJ1-2	-	TRBV5-4	-	CASSFQGDGYTF	TGTGCCAGCAGCTTCCAGGGCGATGGCTACACCTTC
TRBJ2-5	-	TRBV23-1	-	CASSQFGGMYQETQYF	TGCGCCAGCAGTCAATTCGGAGGGATGTACCAAGAGACCCAGTACTTC
TRBJ2-2	-	TRBV7-9	-	CASSPSLAGGGELFF	TGTGCCAGCAGCCCGTCGCTGGCGGGCGGCGGGGAGCTGTTTTTT
TRBJ2-1	TRBD2	TRBV7-9	-	CASSSGGLAQIF	TGTGCCAGCAGCTCGGGGGGACTAGCACAGATCTTC
TRBJ1-5	TRBD1	TRBV19	-	CASSLRDRGNNQPQHF	TGTGCCAGTAGTCTCCGGGACAGGGGGAACAATCAGCCCCAGCATTTT
TRBJ2-7	-	TRBV27	-	CASSLKGVAYEQYF	TGTGCCAGCAGTTTAAAAGGGGTGGCCTACGAGCAGTACTTC
TRBJ1-1	TRBD1	TRBV18	-	CASSPTGGNTEAFF	TGTGCCAGCTCTCCGACAGGGGGCAACACTGAAGCTTTCTTT
TRBJ1-2	-	TRBV7-8	-	CASSLAGGWDYGYTF	TGTGCCAGCAGCTTAGCGGGGGGGTGGGACTATGGCTACACCTTC
TRBJ2-1	-	TRBV5-1	-	CASSLTGSHEQFF	TGCGCCAGCAGCTTGACGGGGAGCCATGAGCAGTTCTTC
TRBJ2-7	TRBD2	TRBV7-2	-	CASSSRTSGGRYEQYF	TGTGCCAGCAGCTCCAGGACTAGCGGGGGGCGTTACGAGCAGTACTTC
TRBJ2-3	-	TRBV27	-	CASSLRGLSSTDTQYF	TGTGCCAGCAGTTTACGGGGACTTAGTAGCACAGATACGCAGTATTTT
TRBJ1-2	TRBD1	TRBV4-1	-	CASSQVQDRATF	TGCGCCAGCAGCCAAGTCCAAGACAGGGCCACTTTC
TRBJ2-1	TRBD2	TRBV6-5	medium-sized	CASNRLAGGVGEQFF	TGTGCCAGCAACCGACTAGCGGGAGGGGTAGGTGAGCAGTTCTTC
TRBJ2-7	-	TRBV5-5	few	CASSLPQGPYEQYF	TGTGCCAGCAGCTTGCCCCAGGGCCCCTACGAGCAGTACTTC
TRBJ2-5	-	TRBV10-3	-	CAISETVQETQYF	TGTGCCATCAGTGAAACAGTCCAAGAGACCCAGTACTTC
TRBJ1-6	-	TRBV6-1	-	CASSGTPAPDSPLHF	TGTGCCAGCAGTGGGACACCGGCCCCAGACTCACCCCTCCACTTT
TRBJ2-2	TRBD1	TRBV19	once	CASSMEGQGANTGELFF	TGTGCCAGTAGTATGGAAGGACAGGGTGCGAACACCGGGGAGCTGTTTTTT
TRBJ2-3	TRBD2	TRBV27	-	CASSRRLAYRGDTQYF	TGTGCCAGCAGCCGCCGACTAGCGTATAGAGGAGATACGCAGTATTTT
TRBJ1-2	TRBD1	TRBV7-9	-	CASSSQGQALYGYTF	TGTGCCAGCAGCTCCCAGGGACAGGCTCTCTATGGCTACACCTTC
TRBJ2-2	-	TRBV7-6	few	CASSLGTEGELFF	TGTGCCAGCAGCTTAGGGACAGAGGGGGAGCTGTTTTTT
TRBJ2-3	-	TRBV11-2	medium-sized	CASRALTPSTDTQYF	TGTGCCAGCAGGGCCCTGACTCCAAGCACAGATACGCAGTATTTT
TRBJ2-7	TRBD2	TRBV5-1	-	CASSPTSGSYEQYF	TGCGCCAGCAGCCCTACTAGCGGGAGCTACGAGCAGTACTTC
TRBJ2-7	TRBD1	TRBV6-6	few	CASSYEPGQAYEQYF	TGTGCCAGCAGTTACGAACCGGGACAGGCCTACGAGCAGTACTTC